The TCR beta chain under discussion was sequenced for a study of shared clonotypes between healthy human individuals. Concerning this clone: The antigen remains unidentified.

Points from the study as a whole: The authors sampled blood alone, and tissue repertoires likely differ. Naive subsets generally had larger estimated richness than memory subsets.

CDR3 size: 16 residues. V gave up 11 bases and J gave up 2 bases, with 21 bases separating them. CDR1 is ENHRY, CDR2 SYGVKD, per germline. Sorted subsets were amplified in replicate PCRs using around 220 ng DNA, tens of thousands of T cell genomes. TCRdb's table, derived via immunoSEQ multiplex PCR, lists solely in-frame clones and lacks some. Among about 2 million clones, 90% to 95% were seen once, and the ten largest hold more than 0.1%. This chain links TRBV10-3 with TRBJ2-2; D perhaps matches TRBD1 (6 bases). The sample was naive CD4+ T cells sorted from blood. Subset meaning: CD45RA+ positively selected. This TCR was recovered from a man aged 18-30 years in good health. Written as DNA, the CDR3 is TGTGCCTCCAAAATAGGGGACACGACTAACACCGGGGAGCTGTTTTTT. It translates to CASKIGDTTNTGELFF.